This T cell receptor beta chain is from a study of blood T cell repertoires in COVID-19. At the level of the study: The United States, Italy and Spain supplied acute and convalescent COVID-19 samples.

Germline values: CDR1 SQVTM, CDR2 ANQGSEA. Losses at the gene ends were 4 bases for V and 5 bases for J; bases not matched to a gene: 7. This CDR3 region has 13 residues. In the original workflow: Quantification of nucleated cells was approximated via reference gene primer amplification. Profiling relied on immunoSEQ multiplex PCR, and the TCRdb table lists in-frame clones only, not all of them. V, J and clone size are those of that table, while D and trimming were read from the DNA. The sample lists some 170,000 clones; about 80% were seen once. This clone was counted only a few times. The sequence came from a man in his 60s with acute or convalescent COVID-19. The genes are TRBV29-1 and TRBJ2-5; 7 nucleotides match TRBD1. Input material: peripheral blood. The CDR3 DNA reads as TGCAGCGTTGTAAGGGGGCAGTGGGAGACCCAGTACTTC. Its protein is CSVVRGQWETQYF.